These 6 T cell receptor beta chains were sequenced from one sample in a study of blood T cell repertoires in COVID-19. Produced via immunoSEQ multiplex PCR; TCRdb's table is partial and in-frame only. The sample comprises roughly 260,000 clones, 75% to 95% of which are singletons, and roughly 2.7% rests with the top ten. Material: peripheral blood. Source of these receptors: a person aged 18 to 35 with COVID-19, enrolled during active disease.

The CDR3 here is CATTRAPSSYNEQFF. Written as DNA, the CDR3 is TGCGCCACCACGCGGGCCCCAAGCTCCTACAATGAGCAGTTCTTC. The chain is built from TRBV5-1 and TRBJ2-1, with D possibly TRBD2 on 5 matching bases. Germline CDR1 SGHRS, CDR2 YFSETQ. Trimming shortened V by 9 bases and J by 0 bases, and 16 bases separated the two germline ends. This CDR3 is built from 15 residues.

V usage is TRBV5-5 and J usage is TRBJ1-1; D uncertain. The germline V gene encodes CDR1 SGHKS and CDR2 YYEKEE (reference sequence). V gave up 2 bases and J gave up 3 bases, with 8 bases separating them. The CDR3 totals 13 residues. CDR3 loop: CASSFGVDTEAFF. In nucleotides, the CDR3 is TGTGCCAGCAGCTTCGGGGTGGACACTGAAGCTTTCTTT. Full variable domain (missing parts from reference TRBV5-5 and TRBJ1-1): DAGVTQSPTHLIKTRGQQVTLRCSPISGHKSVSWYQQVLGQGPQFIFQYYEKEERGRGNFPDRFSARQFPNYSSELNVNALLLGDSALYLCASSFGVDTEAFFGQGTRLTVV.

The count of this clone is one. The V and J genes are TRBV4-1 and TRBJ1-4, with 9 bases lining up with TRBD1. J lost 8 bases, V lost 1 base, and 11 bases had no gene match. The CDR3 consists of 17 residues. Per germline, CDR1 MGHRA and CDR2 YSYEKL. CDR3 sequence reads: CASSQVHYRGRREKLFF. Here the CDR3 DNA reads TGCGCCAGCAGCCAAGTACATTACAGGGGGCGGAGGGAAAAACTGTTTTTT.

This clone was counted once. The rearrangement joins TRBV7-2 to TRBJ2-2; TRBD1 might be the D (5 bases). Trimming removed 5 bases from V and 3 bases from J, with 16 bases in between. CDR3 length: 16 amino acids. Germline-derived CDR1 and CDR2 are SGHTA and FQGNSA. The CDR3 sequence: CASSLRVSQDTGELFF. CDR3 bases: TGTGCCAGCAGCCTACGAGTCTCACAGGACACCGGGGAGCTGTTTTTT. Drawing the rest from reference TRBV7-2 and TRBJ2-2, the complete variable domain is GAGVSQSPSNKVTEKGKDVELRCDPISGHTALYWYRQSLGQGLEFLIYFQGNSAPDKSGLPSDRFSAERTGGSVSTLTIQRTQQEDSAVYLCASSLRVSQDTGELFFGEGSRLTVL.

This chain uses TRBV7-9 with TRBJ2-5, with 12 bases fitting TRBD2. V shed 5 bases and J 2 bases; nucleotides not matched to a gene: 3. CDR3 length: 15 amino acids. The germline V gene encodes CDR1 SEHNR and CDR2 FQNEAQ (reference sequence). The CDR3 sequence is CASSKGLAGQETQYF. In DNA, the CDR3 is TGTGCCAGCAGCAAAGGACTAGCGGGGCAAGAGACCCAGTACTTC.

The chain has TRBV15 and TRBJ2-2; D might be TRBD1 (5 bases). This CDR3 is built from 16 residues. V lost 1 base, J lost 0 bases, and 9 bases lay in between. Looked up from germline, CDR1 is LNHNV and CDR2 is YYDKDF (reference sequence). The CDR3: CATSRGGQTNTGELFF. CDR3 coding DNA: TGTGCCACCAGCAGAGGAGGACAAACGAACACCGGGGAGCTGTTTTTT.